This T cell receptor (beta chain) was sequenced for a study of CD8 T cells in ankylosing spondylitis. At least ten counts were recorded for this clonotype. Its specificity is not known. Germline CDR1 ENHRY, CDR2 SYGVKD. This CDR3 is 14 amino acids long. J gave up 0 bases and V 8 bases, and 1 base lay outside the gene matches. General observations from the study: Disease-linked clones bore a CD8+ phenotype, appearing relatively rarely in peripheral blood.

Construction of TCR beta libraries was performed using quantitative 5'-RACE with molecular barcodes. TCRdb reanalysed the 5' RACE reads using MiXCR and keeps one entry per CDR3 protein. The sample shows a few hundred thousand distinct CDR3 sequences, about 11% of them seen only once. The V gene is TRBV10-3, the J gene TRBJ1-5; 10 nucleotides line up with TRBD1. Sequenced sample: blood, either unsorted or a sorted T cell fraction (not recorded which). This clonotype was sampled from a male donor with ankylosing spondylitis or in good health (not recorded which). The DNA for the CDR3 is TGTGCCATCGGGACAGGGGATAGCAATCAGCCCCAGCATTTT. Protein: CAIGTGDSNQPQHF.